This TCR beta chain was observed in a study of blood T cell repertoires in COVID-19. Study as a whole: In each case, the material was cDNA or gDNA derived from T cells, B-cell-depleted T cells, or PBMCs.

In the original processing: From reference gene primer amplification, estimates of nucleated cell counts were derived. TCRdb's table, derived via immunoSEQ multiplex PCR, lists solely in-frame clones and lacks some. That table supplies the V and J calls and clone size; D and trimming were determined from the DNA. The table lists around 270,000 clones, approximately 89% of them singletons, with over 3% in the top ten. In assigning cohorts, the study relied on participant-reported clinical history. Up to 2 weeks before entering the study, exposed participants had met a COVID-19 case. This CDR3 spans 13 amino acids. V lost 2 bases and J 10 bases, leaving 9 bases between the germline ends. CDR1 MDHEN and CDR2 SYDVKM come from the germline V gene.

The sequenced material came from PBMCs or T cells enriched from blood (not recorded which). The gene calls are TRBV28 and TRBJ1-6, with D tentatively TRBD1 (6 bases). The receptor was isolated from a woman aged 35 to 49 who had been exposed to COVID-19. CDR3 amino acids: CASSLQGRSPLHF. CDR3 DNA: TGTGCCAGCAGTTTACAGGGGAGATCACCCCTCCACTTT.